One T cell receptor beta chain is described in this entry. No antigen is known for it. The source of the sample is a study of shared clonotypes between healthy human individuals. Notes on the study in general: Tissues were not sampled, only blood, and their repertoires likely differ.

There were no recent acute infections or vaccinations among the donors, who were healthy HIV-negative adults. Sequencing used immunoSEQ multiplex PCR; TCRdb keeps in-frame clones, though not all of them. In the table there are roughly 2.5 million clones, 85% to 95% of which are singletons. Sequencing input: naive CD4+ T cells sorted from blood. Sample subset: CD45RA+ positively selected. This receptor was obtained from a man between 18 and 29 years old in good health.

This CDR3 is CASSRRQGAGDGYTF. The CDR3 bases are TGTGCCAGCAGCAGACGTCAGGGGGCTGGGGATGGCTACACCTTC. The V and J genes are TRBV6-1 and TRBJ1-2; 8 bases are shared with TRBD1. Germline assignment: CDR1 MNHNS and CDR2 SASEGT. Germline trimming cut 6 bases from V and 6 bases from J; bases unmatched to any gene: 12. This CDR3 contains 15 residues.